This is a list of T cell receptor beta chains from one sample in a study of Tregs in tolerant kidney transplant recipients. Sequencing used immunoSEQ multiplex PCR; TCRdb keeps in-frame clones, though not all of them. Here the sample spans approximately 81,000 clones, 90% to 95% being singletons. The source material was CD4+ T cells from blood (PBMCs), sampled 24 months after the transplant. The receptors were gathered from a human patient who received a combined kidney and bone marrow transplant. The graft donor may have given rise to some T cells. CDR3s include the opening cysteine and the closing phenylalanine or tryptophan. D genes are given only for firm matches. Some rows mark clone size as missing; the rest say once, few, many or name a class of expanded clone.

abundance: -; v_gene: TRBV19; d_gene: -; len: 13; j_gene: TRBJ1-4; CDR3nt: TGTGCCAGTAGTATACGAGGGTCGGAAAAACTGTTTTTT; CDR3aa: CASSIRGSEKLFF
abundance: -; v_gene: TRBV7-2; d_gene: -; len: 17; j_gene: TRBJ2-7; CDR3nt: TGTGCCAGCAGCTCGATACATTCTAGCGCTGATTTCTACGAGCAGTACTTC; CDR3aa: CASSSIHSSADFYEQYF
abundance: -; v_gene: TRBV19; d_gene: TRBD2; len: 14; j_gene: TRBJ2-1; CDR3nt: TGTGCCAGCGCGCGGGAGGGCTCCTACAATGAGCAGTTCTTC; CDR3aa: CASAREGSYNEQFF
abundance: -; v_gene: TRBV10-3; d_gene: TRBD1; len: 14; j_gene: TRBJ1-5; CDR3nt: TGTGCCATCAGCCCACAGGGGATTTCTCAGCCCCAGCATTTT; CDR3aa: CAISPQGISQPQHF
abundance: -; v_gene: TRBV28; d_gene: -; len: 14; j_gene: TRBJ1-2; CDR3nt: TGTGCCAGCAGTATGGACACACGTAGATATGGCTACACCTTC; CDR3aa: CASSMDTRRYGYTF
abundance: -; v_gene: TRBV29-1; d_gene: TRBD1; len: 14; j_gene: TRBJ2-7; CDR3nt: TGCAGCGTTGAGCCCGGGACAGGAGCCTACGAGCAGTACTTC; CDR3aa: CSVEPGTGAYEQYF
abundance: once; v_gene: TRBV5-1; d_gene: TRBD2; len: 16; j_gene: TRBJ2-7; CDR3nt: TGCGCCAGCAGCTTGATCACGACTAGCGTGTCCTACGAGCAGTACTTC; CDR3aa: CASSLITTSVSYEQYF
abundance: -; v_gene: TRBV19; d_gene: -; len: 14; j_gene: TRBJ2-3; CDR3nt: TGTGCCAGTAGCCGGCCCAGGGAAACAGATACGCAGTATTTT; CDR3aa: CASSRPRETDTQYF
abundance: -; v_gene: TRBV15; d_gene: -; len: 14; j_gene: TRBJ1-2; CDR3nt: TGTGCCACCAGCAGAGGCACCGAGGGCGGTGGCTACACCTTC; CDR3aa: CATSRGTEGGGYTF
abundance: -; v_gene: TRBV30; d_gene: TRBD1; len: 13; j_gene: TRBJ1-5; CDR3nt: TGTGCCTGGAAGACAGGGGGCAATCAGCCCCAGCATTTT; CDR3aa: CAWKTGGNQPQHF
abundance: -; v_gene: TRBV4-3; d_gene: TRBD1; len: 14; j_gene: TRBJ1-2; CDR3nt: TGCGCCAGCAGCCCATGGGACAGCAACTATGGCTACACCTTC; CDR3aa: CASSPWDSNYGYTF
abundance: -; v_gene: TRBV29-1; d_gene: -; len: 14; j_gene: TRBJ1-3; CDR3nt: TGCAGCGTTGAGGTCGCGGGGGAGAGAAACACCATATATTTT; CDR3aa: CSVEVAGERNTIYF
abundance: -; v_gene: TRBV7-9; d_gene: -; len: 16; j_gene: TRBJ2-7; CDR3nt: TGTGCCAGCAGCTTAGTTGTAGGCCCCTCGGGCTACGAGCAGTACTTC; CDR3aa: CASSLVVGPSGYEQYF
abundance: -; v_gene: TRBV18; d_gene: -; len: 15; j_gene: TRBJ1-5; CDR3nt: TGTGCCAGCTCACCCAACCCGGGACAAGATCAGCCCCAGCATTTT; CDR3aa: CASSPNPGQDQPQHF
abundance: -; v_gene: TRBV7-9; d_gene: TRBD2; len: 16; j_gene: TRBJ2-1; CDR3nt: TGTGCCAGCAGCTTAGCGCTACTAGCGGGTTACAATGAGCAGTTCTTC; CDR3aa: CASSLALLAGYNEQFF